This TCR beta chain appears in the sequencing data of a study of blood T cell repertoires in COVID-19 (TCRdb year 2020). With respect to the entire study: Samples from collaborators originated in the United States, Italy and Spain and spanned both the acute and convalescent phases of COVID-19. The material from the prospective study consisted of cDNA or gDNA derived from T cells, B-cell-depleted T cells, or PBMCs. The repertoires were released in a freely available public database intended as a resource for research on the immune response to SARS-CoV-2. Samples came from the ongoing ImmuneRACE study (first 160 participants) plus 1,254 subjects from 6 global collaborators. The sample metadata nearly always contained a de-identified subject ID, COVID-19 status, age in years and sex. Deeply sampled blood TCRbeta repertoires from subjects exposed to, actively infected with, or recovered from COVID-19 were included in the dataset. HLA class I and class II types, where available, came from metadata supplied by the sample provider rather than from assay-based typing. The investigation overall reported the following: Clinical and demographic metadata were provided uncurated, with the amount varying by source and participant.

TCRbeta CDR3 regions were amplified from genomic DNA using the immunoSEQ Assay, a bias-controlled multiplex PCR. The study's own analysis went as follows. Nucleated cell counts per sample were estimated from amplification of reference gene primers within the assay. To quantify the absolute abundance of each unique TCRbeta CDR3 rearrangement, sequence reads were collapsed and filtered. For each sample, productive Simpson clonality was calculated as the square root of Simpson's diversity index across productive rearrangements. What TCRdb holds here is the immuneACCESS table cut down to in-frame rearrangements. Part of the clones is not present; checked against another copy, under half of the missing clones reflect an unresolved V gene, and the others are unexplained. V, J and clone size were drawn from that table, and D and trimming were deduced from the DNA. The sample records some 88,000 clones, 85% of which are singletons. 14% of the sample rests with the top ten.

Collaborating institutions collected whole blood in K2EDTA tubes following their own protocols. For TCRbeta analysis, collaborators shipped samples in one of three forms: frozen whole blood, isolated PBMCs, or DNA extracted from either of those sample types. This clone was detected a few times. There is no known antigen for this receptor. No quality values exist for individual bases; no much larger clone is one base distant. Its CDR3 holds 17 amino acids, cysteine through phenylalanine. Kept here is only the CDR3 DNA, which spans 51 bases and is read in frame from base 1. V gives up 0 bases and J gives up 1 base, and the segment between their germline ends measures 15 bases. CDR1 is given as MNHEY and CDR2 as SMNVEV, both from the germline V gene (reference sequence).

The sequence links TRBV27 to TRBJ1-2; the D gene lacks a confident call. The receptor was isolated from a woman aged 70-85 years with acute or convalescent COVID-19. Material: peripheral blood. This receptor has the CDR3 CASSLSFGVVLNYGYTF. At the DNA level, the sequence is TGTGCCAGCAGTTTATCATTCGGGGTGGTTCTTAACTATGGCTACACCTTC.